This T cell receptor (beta chain) was sequenced during a study of human T cells and chemical hapten exposure. CDR3 length equals 19 residues. The junction had 11 bases not matched to a gene; V was cut back by 2 bases and J by 1 base. Germline CDR1 and CDR2: WNHNN and SYGVQD (reference sequence). This clonotype was recorded a few times. No antigen is known for it. Whole-study results and caveats: Following DPC sensitization, TCRs present above 1 in 1000 frequency showed no change.

Unfractionated whole blood was the source from which total RNA was extracted. The study used a library that attached unique molecular identifiers to individual cDNA molecules. TCRdb re-analysed the reads in MiXCR, keeping a single row per CDR3 protein. The data hold 100,000 to 150,000 distinct CDR3 sequences, with approximately 9.3% observed a single time. Sequences were obtained from whole blood. The genes are TRBV10-1 and TRBJ2-2; TRBD2 agrees at 9 bases. The TCR was taken from a human donor in good health. Some clones in this sample may be carry-over from other donors' samples. CDR3 in DNA: TGCGCCAGCAGTGAGAATAGGGTGGTAGCGGGAGTGAACACCGGGGAGCTGTTTTTT. Its translation is CASSENRVVAGVNTGELFF.